Each of the 24 T cell receptor beta chains below was sequenced from the same sample in a study of shared T cell receptors in the human thymus (dated by TCRdb to about 2021). The library came from the immunoSEQ multiplex PCR assay. This immuneACCESS table, as held by TCRdb, lists in-frame sequences with V and J called but not all clones. Of the missing ones, under half trace to an unresolved V gene in checked studies; the others have no known cause. The sample records hundreds of thousands of clones, about 90% of which are singletons. The ten most abundant clones make up roughly 0.0087% of the sample. The sample was also reused in another study, on human thymus T cells.

The sample taken for sequencing was thymocytes. These receptors were collected from a boy less than two years old with a congenital heart defect. Donor details come from another sample of the same person, matched by shared clones.

This clone has a handful of counts. The chain uses TRBV5-4 and TRBJ2-7; 10 nucleotides align to TRBD2. The germline gives CDR1 SGHNT, CDR2 YYREEE (reference sequence). Germline trimming cut 3 bases from V and 4 bases from J; bases unmatched to any gene: 10. The CDR3 is made up of 16 amino acids. The DNA for the CDR3 is TGTGCCAGCAGCTCCCATGTAGCGGGAGGATTGTACGAGCAGTACTTC. Its translation is CASSSHVAGGLYEQYF.

This clone was seen a few times. The chain couples TRBV28 to TRBJ1-5, with 9 positions matching TRBD1. CDR1 MDHEN and CDR2 SYDVKM come from the germline V gene. J lost 4 bases, V lost 6 bases, and 16 bases had no gene match. The CDR3 runs 18 residues. The CDR3 here is CASSRRDRERSWNQPQHF. The CDR3 DNA sequence: TGTGCCAGCAGCCGCCGGGACAGGGAAAGGTCTTGGAATCAGCCCCAGCATTTT.

The V call is TRBV4-3, the J call TRBJ2-2, with a tentative D call TRBD2 (5 bases). This CDR3 has 16 residues. Germline V gives CDR1 LGHNA, CDR2 YSLEER. Trimming took 1 base from V and 5 from J, leaving 14 bases between them. CDR3 amino acids: CASSQGVGDGTGELFF. Written as DNA, the CDR3 is TGCGCCAGCAGCCAAGGGGTGGGAGACGGGACCGGGGAGCTGTTTTTT.

The genes are TRBV10-3 and TRBJ2-3; D not resolved. V lost 2 bases to trimming and J lost 2 bases, with 8 bases between them. The CDR3 covers 14 residues. Germline lookup yields CDR1 ENHRY and CDR2 SYGVKD. The CDR3 spells CAISEGRFTDTQYF. The CDR3 coding sequence is TGTGCCATCAGTGAGGGCAGATTCACAGATACGCAGTATTTT.

A single count supports this clone. The rearrangement links TRBV4-3 to TRBJ2-7; 8 nucleotides align to TRBD1. J lost 6 bases, V lost 4 bases, and 8 bases had no gene match. This CDR3 region has 14 residues. Germline V gene sequence: CDR1 LGHNA, CDR2 YSLEER. The CDR3 sequence is CASSPRGTGSEQYF. The CDR3 DNA reads as TGCGCCAGCAGCCCCCGGGGGACAGGTAGCGAGCAGTACTTC.

V usage is TRBV28 and J usage is TRBJ2-5; perhaps TRBD1 as D (6 bases). Germline lookup yields CDR1 MDHEN and CDR2 SYDVKM. The CDR3 consists of 14 residues. Trimming cost V 6 bases and J 0 bases, with 11 bases left between them. Written as DNA, the CDR3 is TGTGCCAGCAGCAGACAGGTAGACCAAGAGACCCAGTACTTC. Protein sequence: CASSRQVDQETQYF.

The chain uses TRBV5-4 and TRBJ2-1; D not resolved. Looked up from germline, CDR1 is SGHNT and CDR2 is YYREEE (reference sequence). The ends were cut back, 0 bases at V and 6 bases at J, with 4 bases in the middle. CDR3 length: 12 residues. The CDR3 DNA is TGTGCCAGCAGCTTGGTTCGCAATGAGCAGTTCTTC. The encoded protein is CASSLVRNEQFF. Full variable domain (outside the CDR3, taken from reference TRBV5-4 and TRBJ2-1): ETGVTQSPTHLIKTRGQQVTLRCSSQSGHNTVSWYQQALGQGPQFIFQYYREEENGRGNFPPRFSGLQFPNYSSELNVNALELDDSALYLCASSLVRNEQFFGPGTRLTVL.

The V gene is TRBV10-3, the J gene TRBJ2-7; D is perhaps TRBD1 (6 bases). The V and J ends lost 5 bases and 5 bases respectively, with 16 bases between them. The CDR3 loop spans 14 amino acids. Germline lookup yields CDR1 ENHRY and CDR2 SYGVKD. The CDR3 DNA reads TGTGCCATCAGTCCCCAACAGGGTATCCACGAGCAGTACTTC. Protein product: CAISPQQGIHEQYF.

The chain combines TRBV9 with TRBJ2-1; 11 nucleotides align to TRBD1. Trimming at V came to 0 bases and at J to 7 bases, leaving 9 bases not matched to a gene. Germline V lookup: CDR1 SGDLS, CDR2 YYNGEE. CDR3 length: 17 residues. The DNA for the CDR3 is TGTGCCAGCAGCGTAGCCCTATGGACAGGGGGCAGGAATGAGCAGTTCTTC. This gives the protein CASSVALWTGGRNEQFF.

The genes are TRBV25-1 and TRBJ1-1; 7 bases map to TRBD1. The junction had 3 bases not matched to a gene; V was cut back by 1 base and J by 1 base. The length of the CDR3 is 15 residues. CDR1 and CDR2 from the germline V gene are MGHDK and SYGVNS. The CDR3 loop reads CASSESGTENTEAFF. The CDR3 coding sequence is TGTGCCAGCAGTGAATCCGGGACAGAGAACACTGAAGCTTTCTTT.

The V and J genes are TRBV2 and TRBJ2-5; D gene unclear. Germline V gene sequence: CDR1 SNHLY, CDR2 FYNNEI. This CDR3 has 13 residues. Trimming took off 3 bases at V and 5 bases at J, with 10 bases between the two ends. The CDR3 spells CASSESPLETQYF. The CDR3 nucleotides read TGTGCCAGCAGTGAGAGTCCCTTGGAGACCCAGTACTTC.

With respect to this clone: The same CDR3 arises from other DNA sequences in this sample as well. This sequence joins TRBV28 and TRBJ2-7, with a tentative D call TRBD2 (5 bases). The V gene's germline CDR1 is MDHEN and CDR2 SYDVKM. The CDR3 extends over 13 amino acids. Trimming stripped 0 bases from V and 9 bases from J, with 12 bases between. The CDR3 DNA reads as TGTGCCAGCAGTTTATGGATAACTGAGGGGCAGTACTTC. This codes for CASSLWITEGQYF.

The genes are TRBV6-6 and TRBJ2-1; 12 nucleotides align to TRBD2. V gave up 2 bases and J gave up 6 bases; unmatched junction bases: 5. The CDR3 contains 16 residues. The V gene's germline CDR1 is MNHNY and CDR2 SVGAGI (reference sequence). The CDR3 DNA reads TGTGCCAGCAGTTACCAAGGACTAGCGGGGAGCAATGAGCAGTTCTTC. Its translation: CASSYQGLAGSNEQFF.

This chain connects TRBV5-1 to TRBJ1-1; the match to TRBD1 covers 8 bases. This CDR3 comprises 16 residues. Losses at the gene ends were 2 bases for V and 3 bases for J; bases not matched to a gene: 9. The V gene's germline CDR1 is SGHRS and CDR2 YFSETQ. The DNA for the CDR3 is TGCGCCAGCAGCTTATATACAGGGGGGTGGGACACTGAAGCTTTCTTT. It translates to CASSLYTGGWDTEAFF.

The V call is TRBV28, the J call TRBJ1-5, with 7 nucleotides matching TRBD1. V lost 5 bases to trimming and J lost 3 bases; unmatched junction nucleotides: 13. CDR3 length: 17 amino acids. Germline V gene data show CDR1 as MDHEN and CDR2 as SYDVKM. This CDR3 reads CASSPPTHTGANQPQHF. The CDR3 DNA is TGTGCCAGCAGTCCGCCGACCCATACAGGGGCCAATCAGCCCCAGCATTTT.

The chain links TRBV29-1 to TRBJ2-1, with D perhaps matching TRBD1 (6 bases). Per the germline V gene, CDR1 is SQVTM and CDR2 is ANQGSEA. The V end lost 2 bases, the J end lost 4 bases, and 18 bases lay between the germline ends. This CDR3 contains 16 residues. Here the CDR3 DNA reads TGCAGCGTTGAATTTTGGACAGCCGTTTTTTACAATGAGCAGTTCTTC. Encoded protein: CSVEFWTAVFYNEQFF.

In this sample, this clone turned up once. This sequence joins TRBV5-6 and TRBJ2-1, with 7 bases identical to TRBD2. The CDR3 has 14 amino acids. Germline V CDR1 and CDR2: SGHDT, YYEEEE. V lost 4 bases, J lost 7 bases, and 8 bases stayed unmatched. In DNA form, the CDR3 reads TGTGCCAGCAGCCGGACGCTCGGGAGGAATGAGCAGTTCTTC. It is translated as CASSRTLGRNEQFF.

This clone was recorded only once. The genes are TRBV9 and TRBJ2-2, with 11 positions matching TRBD1. The ends lost 4 bases at V and 2 bases at J; junction bases unmatched: 7. CDR1 is SGDLS and CDR2 is YYNGEE in the germline V gene. The CDR3 length is 17 residues. DNA for the CDR3: TGTGCCAGCAGCCGGACAGGGGGCTACCTAAACACCGGGGAGCTGTTTTTT. It yields the protein CASSRTGGYLNTGELFF.

The J gene is TRBJ2-4, the V gene TRBV4-1; 13 nucleotides agree with TRBD2. The CDR3 has 20 amino acids. From germline, CDR1 is MGHRA and CDR2 YSYEKL. Trimming took 0 bases from V and 1 from J; bases not matched to a gene: 9. The CDR3 loop is CASSQDLGLAGYSAKNIQYF. CDR3 nucleotide sequence: TGCGCCAGCAGCCAAGATCTGGGACTAGCGGGATATTCGGCCAAAAACATTCAGTACTTC.

V and J are TRBV5-1 and TRBJ2-7, with 8 bases fitting TRBD2. CDR1 and CDR2 from the germline V gene are SGHRS and YFSETQ. With 4 bases clipped from V and 5 bases from J, the junction kept 17 bases outside the gene matches. There are 17 residues in the CDR3. For the CDR3, the DNA is TGCGCCAGCAGCCCGGGCTCCGGGACTAGTAAAGTCGACGAGCAGTACTTC. This translates into CASSPGSGTSKVDEQYF. Complete variable domain (other parts from reference TRBV5-1 and TRBJ2-7): KAGVTQTPRYLIKTRGQQVTLSCSPISGHRSVSWYQQTPGQGLQFLFEYFSETQRNKGNFPGRFSGRQFSNSRSEMNVSTLELGDSALYLCASSPGSGTSKVDEQYFGPGTRLTVT.

In its sample, this clone was seen a few times. The chain links TRBV6-6 to TRBJ2-2, with TRBD1 as a possible D gene (6 bases). Trimming took off 6 bases at V and 5 bases at J, with 10 bases between the two ends. Germline V gene data show CDR1 as MNHNY and CDR2 as SVGAGI (reference sequence). The CDR3 length is 13 residues. The CDR3 DNA reads TGTGCCAGCAGACAGGGACAAACCGGGGAGCTGTTTTTT. Translated, it gives CASRQGQTGELFF.

The rearrangement uses TRBV7-8 and TRBJ2-2; D not resolved. The germline V gene encodes CDR1 SGHVS and CDR2 FQNEAQ. There are 12 residues in the CDR3. V dropped 5 bases and J dropped 4 bases, with 5 bases sitting between them. The CDR3 nucleotides are TGTGCCAGCAGCCTTTCCACCGGGGAGCTGTTTTTT. Protein sequence: CASSLSTGELFF.

The rearrangement joins TRBV30 to TRBJ2-5, with 12 bases fitting TRBD1. V shed 4 bases and J 4 bases; nucleotides not matched to a gene: 7. This CDR3 contains 15 residues. Germline CDR1 reads GTSNPN; CDR2 reads SVGIG (reference sequence). CDR3 bases: TGTGCCTGGACCGCCCGGGACAGGGGGCGAGAGACCCAGTACTTC. Residues: CAWTARDRGRETQYF.

V and J are TRBV5-1 and TRBJ2-7; the D gene is possibly TRBD2 (7 bases). V lost 2 bases and J 4 bases, leaving 13 bases between the germline ends. Germline CDR1 is SGHRS and CDR2 is YFSETQ. This CDR3 contains 14 residues. The CDR3 bases are TGCGCCAGCAGCTTAGGGGGGGTCACTTACGAGCAGTACTTC. This gives the protein CASSLGGVTYEQYF.